This T cell receptor beta chain is from a study of tissue T cells after allogeneic stem cell transplantation. With respect to this clone: Other nucleotide sequences in the sample specify the same CDR3.

In germline, CDR1 is LGHNA, CDR2 YSLEER. V shed 3 bases and J 8 bases; nucleotides not matched to a gene: 6. The CDR3 is 13 amino acids. Clones were sequenced by immunoSEQ multiplex PCR, and TCRdb holds only the in-frame ones, with some missing. Here the sample spans some 43,000 clones, roughly 90% being singletons. The chain joins TRBV4-3 to TRBJ1-2; 7 positions match TRBD1. Material: blood, obtained before transplantation. The clonotype originates from a woman aged 35 to 75 who later had graft-versus-host disease after an allogeneic stem cell transplant. CDR3 coding DNA: TGCGCCAGCAGCCAGGAGGGGGCCTACGGCTACACCTTC. Protein sequence: CASSQEGAYGYTF.